These T cell receptor beta chains were read from a single sample in a study of CD4 T cells in relation to SARS-CoV-2 and coronaviruses. Data came from immunoSEQ multiplex PCR; TCRdb stores just in-frame clones and leaves some out. The table lists about 23,000 clones, under 80% of them singletons. The antigens of these receptors remain unknown. The sample consisted of CD4+ T cells from PBMCs, cultured in vitro. The receptors here all came from a human donor in good health. Both conserved end residues are part of each CDR3. A D gene is named only where the DNA matches it firmly. Clone sizes are given selectively: once, few, many, or a class where the clone is expanded.

TRBJ1-1 | - | - | 13 | TRBV30 | CAWSGLVNTEAFF | TGTGCCTGGAGTGGATTGGTGAACACTGAAGCTTTCTTT
TRBJ1-4 | - | - | 15 | TRBV5-5 | CASSPRTATNEKLFF | TGTGCCAGCAGCCCGAGGACGGCAACTAATGAAAAACTGTTTTTT
TRBJ2-3 | - | few | 14 | TRBV11-3 | CASSLGGPRDTQYF | TGTGCCAGCAGCTTAGGAGGGCCCCGAGATACGCAGTATTTT
TRBJ2-3 | TRBD1 | - | 16 | TRBV7-6 | CASSLAAGTGRDTQYF | TGTGCCAGCAGCTTAGCAGCCGGGACAGGGAGAGATACGCAGTATTTT
TRBJ2-2 | - | once | 14 | TRBV18 | CASSPRAPPGELFF | TGTGCCAGCTCACCCCGGGCCCCCCCCGGGGAGCTGTTTTTT
TRBJ2-1 | TRBD2 | - | 17 | TRBV6-2/TRBV6-3 | CASSGTSGRAGGNEQFF | TGTGCCAGCAGCGGGACTAGCGGGAGGGCAGGGGGGAATGAGCAGTTCTTC
TRBJ2-5 | - | - | 12 | TRBV29-1 | CSVVRYQETQYF | TGCAGCGTTGTTCGGTACCAAGAGACCCAGTACTTC
TRBJ2-1 | TRBD2 | - | 14 | TRBV6-6 | CASSYRRGEVEQFF | TGTGCCAGCAGTTACCGGCGGGGGGAAGTGGAGCAGTTCTTC
TRBJ2-1 | TRBD1 | - | 14 | TRBV19 | CASRRQGNGNEQFF | TGTGCCAGCCGAAGACAGGGTAATGGCAATGAGCAGTTCTTC
TRBJ2-2 | TRBD2 | - | 14 | TRBV29-1 | CSVGSGGNTGELFF | TGCAGCGTTGGTTCGGGGGGGAACACCGGGGAGCTGTTTTTT
TRBJ2-2 | - | - | 16 | TRBV3-1/TRBV3-2 | CASSQDRDPYTGELFF | TGTGCCAGCAGCCAAGACAGGGACCCGTACACCGGGGAGCTGTTTTTT
TRBJ2-7 | TRBD1 | - | 13 | TRBV12-3/TRBV12-4 | CASSLTGSYEQYF | TGTGCCAGCAGTTTGACAGGGAGCTACGAGCAGTACTTC
TRBJ2-1 | TRBD1 | - | 15 | TRBV7-8 | CASSFPGTGVGEQFF | TGTGCCAGCAGCTTCCCCGGGACAGGGGTCGGCGAGCAGTTCTTC